This TCR beta chain appears in the sequencing data of a study of T cell responses to AZD1222 COVID-19 vaccine. The table came from immunoSEQ multiplex PCR; TCRdb's copy has only in-frame clones and leaves some out. This table has over 130,000 clones, 93% appearing once. V dropped 0 bases and J dropped 9 bases, with 9 bases sitting between them. The CDR3 runs to 12 residues. The germline gives CDR1 LGHDT, CDR2 YNNKEL (reference sequence). This clonotype was sampled from an adult in good health. The chain employs TRBV3-1 (or the pseudogene TRBV3-2) and TRBJ2-7; no firm D call. Here the sequenced sample was peripheral blood, taken on day 0 of AZD1222 vaccination. CDR3 region: CASSQEERGQYF. CDR3 coding DNA: TGTGCCAGCAGCCAAGAAGAGCGTGGGCAGTACTTC.